Below are 25 T cell receptor beta chains sequenced from a single sample in a study of spatial heterogeneity in lung cancer. Study-wide results and caveats: Counts of expanded intratumoral alpha and beta TCRs tracked tumor mutation counts.

One entry per CDR3 protein results from TCRdb running MiXCR on the 5' RACE reads. The data contain approximately 18,000 distinct CDR3 sequences, roughly 5% of them singletons. Time point meaning: sample taken at primary tumor resection. No antigen has been identified for these receptors. Specimen: lung tumor tissue, collected at surgery. The receptors were sampled from a female donor with early-stage non-small cell lung cancer.

This clonotype has at least ten counts. This beta chain came through as a stray read in a library set up for alpha chains, and its size says little. The chain links TRBV29-1 to TRBJ1-1; D remains unclear. V lost 4 bases to trimming and J lost 4 bases, with 13 bases between them. The V gene's germline CDR1 is SQVTM and CDR2 ANQGSEA. The CDR3 is 13 amino acids. The CDR3 DNA reads TGCAGCGTTGTGGTCGGAGGAGGCACTGAAGCTTTCTTT. It codes for CSVVVGGGTEAFF.

Relative to its sample, this clonotype is medium-sized (0.01 to 0.1%). Because this beta chain is a stray read in a library intended to capture alpha chains, its abundance should not be given much weight. The chain recombines TRBV24-1 with TRBJ2-2, with D perhaps matching TRBD2 (5 bases). Trimming pared 3 bases from V and 6 bases from J, leaving 10 bases between. This CDR3 spans 14 amino acids. In germline, CDR1 is KGHDR, CDR2 SFDVKD. The CDR3 nucleotides read TGTGCCACCAGTGATCGGCTAGCCCCCGGGGAGCTGTTTTTT. Amino acids: CATSDRLAPGELFF.

This clonotype has ten or more counts. One junction end does not reproduce the germline sequence, and a read error may be involved. The size of this beta chain means little, since it is a stray read in a library made for alpha chains. This chain links TRBV6-1 with TRBJ1-5; maybe TRBD1 (5 bases). The germline V gene has CDR1 MNHNS and CDR2 SASEGT. The CDR3 runs to 12 residues. CDR3 coding DNA: TGTGCCAGCACTTGGACGGCAGGGAAGCGCTATTTT. This translates into CASTWTAGKRYF.

This clonotype was observed at least ten times. A library prepared for alpha chains yielded this beta chain as an off-target read; its size is of little meaning. The chain has TRBV27 and TRBJ1-2; TRBD1 matches 7 bases. This CDR3 is built from 15 residues. Germline CDR1 is MNHEY and CDR2 is SMNVEV (reference sequence). Losses at the gene ends were 4 bases for V and 8 bases for J; bases not matched to a gene: 13. The chain's CDR3 is CASSSTRQGVYGYTF. The DNA of the CDR3 is TGTGCCAGCAGTTCCACACGGCAGGGGGTTTACGGCTACACCTTC.

In its sample, this clonotype ranks as medium-sized. This beta chain was picked up by a library intended for alpha chains and is off target, so its count carries little meaning. This rearrangement joins TRBV6-2 or TRBV6-3 to TRBJ2-7; D uncertain. Germline values: CDR1 MNHEY, CDR2 SVGEGT. The CDR3 is 13 residues long. Deletions cut 5 bases from V and 7 bases from J, with 15 bases between. CDR3: CASSTPGAREQYF. CDR3 sequence (DNA): TGTGCCAGCAGTACCCCCGGAGCTAGGGAGCAGTACTTC.

Comments on this clonotype: The size of this beta chain means little, since it is a stray read in a library made for alpha chains. This rearrangement joins TRBV11-2 to TRBJ2-7; D not certain. The V end was cut by 5 bases, the J end by 2 bases, with 13 bases between. Germline V gives CDR1 SGHAT, CDR2 FQNNGV. The CDR3 runs to 14 residues. The CDR3 DNA reads as TGTGCCAGCAGCGTGGGCCCCTTCCCCTACGAGCAGTACTTC. It yields the protein CASSVGPFPYEQYF.

In its sample, this clonotype was seen a few times. As an off-target read in a library built for alpha chains, this beta chain has a frequency of little significance. The V and J genes are TRBV29-1 and TRBJ2-5, with 11 bases aligning to TRBD2. The germline CDR1 and CDR2 sequences are SQVTM and ANQGSEA. The V gene end was trimmed by 6 bases and the J gene end by 4 bases; junction bases not matched to a gene: 4. The CDR3 loop spans 13 amino acids. The CDR3 nucleotides are TGCAGCGTAGCCGGGACTAGCGGAGAGACCCAGTACTTC. Translated: CSVAGTSGETQYF.

In this sample, this clonotype is medium-sized. This beta chain is a stray read from a library made for alpha chains; its abundance is not meaningful. V and J are TRBV28 and TRBJ2-7; D remains unclear. V lost 5 bases and J lost 0, with 11 bases in between. Germline V gene lookup returns CDR1 MDHEN and CDR2 SYDVKM. CDR3 length: 14 residues. This CDR3 is CASSPESFSYEQYF. For the CDR3, the DNA is TGTGCCAGCAGTCCCGAGTCTTTCTCCTACGAGCAGTACTTC.

This clonotype is medium-sized (0.01 to 0.1%) by share. The library was designed around alpha chains, so this beta chain is a stray read whose abundance carries little weight. V is TRBV28 and J is TRBJ2-7, with D perhaps TRBD1 (5 bases). Germline V gene lookup returns CDR1 MDHEN and CDR2 SYDVKM. Trimming stripped 2 bases from V and 5 bases from J, with 7 bases between. CDR3 length: 12 amino acids. The CDR3 region has the DNA TGTGCCAGCAGTTTAGGGGCAGACGAGCAGTACTTC. Amino acids: CASSLGADEQYF.

For this clonotype: Being off target in a library aimed at alpha chains, this beta chain has a size of little meaning. V usage is TRBV2 and J usage is TRBJ1-5; TRBD1 aligns across 7 bases. Germline V CDR1 and CDR2: SNHLY, FYNNEI. The CDR3 has 13 residues. Trimming at V came to 7 bases and at J to 4 bases, leaving 4 bases not matched to a gene. CDR3 region: CASTGQSNQPQHF. The CDR3 coding sequence is TGTGCCAGCACGGGACAGAGTAATCAGCCCCAGCATTTT.

This clonotype is medium-sized within its sample. This beta chain was picked up by a library intended for alpha chains and is off target, so its count carries little meaning. The chain carries TRBV6-5 and TRBJ1-2; 9 bases match TRBD1. Trimming took 5 bases from V and 4 from J; bases not matched to a gene: 11. The germline V gene encodes CDR1 MNHEY and CDR2 SVGAGI. The CDR3 spans 16 residues. CDR3 DNA: TGTGCCAGCAGTCGAACCGGGACAGGGTCGACCTATGGCTACACCTTC. Translated: CASSRTGTGSTYGYTF.

This clonotype showed up many times. In a library made to pick up alpha chains, this beta chain is a stray read with a size that means little. The CDR3 region is CASSLGLRVGQPQHF. The DNA of the CDR3 is TGTGCCAGCAGCTTAGGACTCAGGGTGGGTCAGCCCCAGCATTTT. This rearrangement joins TRBV7-2 to TRBJ1-5, with a weak D call TRBD1 (5 bases). CDR1 SGHTA and CDR2 FQGNSA come from the germline V gene. The CDR3 totals 15 residues. Trimming took off 1 base at V and 6 bases at J, with 13 bases between the two ends.

There are many counts of this clonotype. This beta chain appears as a stray read in a library generated for alpha chains; its size is not informative. The chain recombines TRBV20-1 with TRBJ2-7, with a weak D call TRBD2 (6 bases). The V end was cut by 4 bases, the J end by 2 bases, with 9 bases between. The germline gives CDR1 DFQATT, CDR2 SNEGSKA (reference sequence). The CDR3 totals 12 residues. The DNA of the CDR3 is TGCAGTGCTACGCCGGGAGCCTACGAGCAGTACTTC. Translating gives CSATPGAYEQYF.

This clonotype was seen at least ten times. Being off target in a library aimed at alpha chains, this beta chain has a size of little meaning. This sequence joins TRBV27 and TRBJ2-7; D may correspond to TRBD1 or TRBD2 (5 bases each). V was trimmed by 7 bases and J by 5 bases, leaving 18 bases between them. Germline CDR1 reads MNHEY; CDR2 reads SMNVEV (reference sequence). This CDR3 has 14 amino acids. The CDR3 DNA sequence: TGTGCCAGCAAGATGGCAGGGCGGGTCGACGAGCAGTACTTC. Translation gives CASKMAGRVDEQYF.

As to this clonotype: For a library built for alpha chains, this beta chain is a stray read; little rests on its size. The chain recombines TRBV20-1 with TRBJ2-3; 12 bases are shared with TRBD2. CDR1 and CDR2 from the germline V gene are DFQATT and SNEGSKA (reference sequence). The CDR3 is 16 amino acids. Trimming took 3 bases from V and 11 from J; bases not matched to a gene: 15. CDR3 sequence: CSARVLTSGGPGGQYF. In DNA form, the CDR3 reads TGCAGTGCTAGGGTCTTGACTAGCGGGGGCCCGGGGGGGCAGTATTTT.

Regarding this clonotype: A much larger clone is a single base away; this may be a read error. This beta chain is a stray read from a library made for alpha chains; its abundance is not meaningful. The chain carries TRBV20-1 and TRBJ2-1, with 8 bases matching TRBD2. The end of the DNA fits TRBJ2-7 better, so the J call may be wrong. The germline gives CDR1 DFQATT, CDR2 SNEGSKA (reference sequence). The CDR3 is made up of 13 amino acids. CDR3 residues: CSARGTRDYEQYF. The CDR3 DNA sequence: TGCAGTGCTAGGGGGACTAGAGATTATGAGCAGTACTTC.

This clonotype has ten or more counts. This beta chain is an unintended read in a library built for alpha chains; its size means little. The rearrangement joins TRBV2 to TRBJ2-6; TRBD2 might be the D (5 bases). The V gene lost 4 bases and the J gene lost 1 base, with 8 bases spanning the gap. CDR1 and CDR2 (germline): SNHLY, FYNNEI. The CDR3 contains 15 residues. CDR3 amino acids: CASSVGGSGANVLTF. The CDR3 DNA is TGTGCCAGCAGTGTGGGCGGGTCTGGGGCCAACGTCCTGACTTTC.

This clonotype was detected many times. Since it is a stray read in a library aimed at alpha chains, this beta chain has a size that is not meaningful. The chain carries TRBV30 and TRBJ2-7; 8 nucleotides match TRBD1. The CDR3 covers 13 residues. V lost 8 bases and J lost 7; bases outside the gene matches: 13. The germline V gene has CDR1 GTSNPN and CDR2 SVGIG (reference sequence). CDR3 DNA sequence: TGTGCCAGCGAAGGACAGGGCGGATGGGAGCAGTACTTC. This translates into CASEGQGGWEQYF.

This clonotype is classed as medium-sized (0.01 to 0.1%). This beta chain is an off-target read within a library intended for alpha chains, so its frequency means little. The CDR3 here is CASSQDTGGRHSPLHF. The CDR3 DNA reads as TGTGCCAGCAGCCAAGATACGGGCGGCAGGCATTCACCCCTCCACTTT. V is TRBV3-1 and J is TRBJ1-6; no clear D gene. V lost 0 bases and J 8 bases, leaving 14 bases between the germline ends. The CDR3 is 16 amino acids. Germline V lookup: CDR1 LGHDT, CDR2 YNNKEL (reference sequence).

As concerns this clonotype: This beta chain is a stray sequence in a library constructed for alpha chains; its clone size is not meaningful. The V call is TRBV5-1, the J call TRBJ2-5, with unresolved D. V dropped 3 bases and J dropped 5 bases, with 8 bases sitting between them. In germline, CDR1 is SGHRS, CDR2 YFSETQ. CDR3 length equals 12 residues. The CDR3 loop is CASSSGGETQYF. Here the CDR3 DNA reads TGCGCCAGCAGCTCTGGCGGTGAGACCCAGTACTTC.

This clonotype has a count of ten or more. This beta chain turned up in a library designed for alpha chains; as an off-target read, its abundance says little. The chain couples TRBV10-2 to TRBJ2-1; 7 nucleotides align to TRBD1. The CDR3 is 13 amino acids. CDR1 is WSHSY, CDR2 SAAADI, per germline. J lost 7 bases, V lost 7 bases, and 7 bases had no gene match. DNA of the CDR3: TGCGCCAGCACCCTGACAGGGATAAATGAGCAGTTCTTC. It codes for CASTLTGINEQFF.

Points on this clonotype: The library was built for alpha chains, so this beta chain is an off-target read and its size means little. The chain employs TRBV13 and TRBJ2-1; D is undetermined. CDR3 length: 12 amino acids. Germline assignment: CDR1 PRHDT and CDR2 FYEKMQ (reference sequence). V lost 4 bases and J 7 bases, leaving 8 bases between the germline ends. DNA for the CDR3: TGTGCCAGCAGCTCCGCGAAAAATGAGCAGTTCTTC. It codes for CASSSAKNEQFF. The whole variable domain, filled in from reference TRBV13 and TRBJ2-1, reads AAGVIQSPRHLIKEKRETATLKCYPIPRHDTVYWYQQGPGQDPQFLISFYEKMQSDKGSIPDRFSAQQFSDYHSELNMSSLELGDSALYFCASSSAKNEQFFGPGTRLTVL.

This clonotype was seen repeatedly, ten times or more. This beta chain is a stray read from a library made for alpha chains; its abundance is not meaningful. CDR3 coding DNA: TGTGCCAGCAGTTCCCCCGGGACACCTTACAATGAGCAGTTCTTC. Its protein product is CASSSPGTPYNEQFF. The rearrangement joins TRBV28 to TRBJ2-1; possibly TRBD1 for D (6 bases). Trimming removed 4 bases from V and 4 bases from J, with 14 bases in between. The CDR3 spans 15 residues. Looked up from germline, CDR1 is MDHEN and CDR2 is SYDVKM.

There are many counts of this clonotype. Little can be read into the size of this beta chain, an off-target read in a library designed for alpha chains. The gene calls are TRBV28 and TRBJ1-2; 12 positions agree with TRBD1. The CDR3 runs 14 residues. Trimming took 7 bases from V and 8 from J; bases not matched to a gene: 8. Per the germline V gene, CDR1 is MDHEN and CDR2 is SYDVKM. The CDR3 DNA sequence: TGTGCCAGCAATGAGGGACAGGGGGCTAGCGGCTACACCTTC. This gives the protein CASNEGQGASGYTF.

With respect to this clonotype: This beta chain is a stray sequence in a library constructed for alpha chains; its clone size is not meaningful. The V call is TRBV14, the J call TRBJ1-2; no firm D call. The CDR3 contains 13 residues. CDR1 is SGHDN, CDR2 FVKESK, per germline. Trimming took 3 bases from V and 7 from J, leaving 12 bases between them. Here the CDR3 DNA reads TGTGCCAGCAGCCAGGGTACACCTCGTGGCTACACCTTC. It specifies CASSQGTPRGYTF.